Listed below are T cell receptor beta chains from one sample, sequenced in a study of blood T cell repertoires in COVID-19. Sequenced by immunoSEQ multiplex PCR; TCRdb stores in-frame clones only, minus some. The sample has some 87,000 clones, roughly four fifths seen once. The sequenced sample was peripheral blood. The receptors here all came from a human donor in a cohort sampled during active COVID-19. Each CDR3 is given with its conserved first and last residue. A D gene is named only where the DNA matches it firmly. The size of a clone is reported for some rows only, either as once, few or many, or as a class for expanded clones.

J gene: TRBJ1-2
clone size: -
D gene: -
V gene: TRBV28
CDR3 protein: CASSGPTTANYGYTF
CDR3 DNA: TGTGCCAGCAGCGGGCCAACGACAGCAAACTATGGCTACACCTTC

J gene: TRBJ1-5
clone size: -
D gene: TRBD1
V gene: TRBV18
CDR3 protein: CASSQGQGTHQPQHF
CDR3 DNA: TGTGCCAGCTCACAGGGACAGGGGACTCATCAGCCCCAGCATTTT

J gene: TRBJ1-1
clone size: -
D gene: -
V gene: TRBV7-9
CDR3 protein: CASSLRMQVEAFF
CDR3 DNA: TGTGCCAGCAGCTTAAGGATGCAGGTTGAAGCTTTCTTT

J gene: TRBJ1-1
clone size: -
D gene: TRBD1
V gene: TRBV5-1
CDR3 protein: CASSLGGGQDTEAFF
CDR3 DNA: TGCGCCAGCAGCTTGGGAGGGGGCCAGGACACTGAAGCTTTCTTT

J gene: TRBJ2-1
clone size: -
D gene: TRBD2
V gene: TRBV6-5
CDR3 protein: CASFLADSYNEQFF
CDR3 DNA: TGTGCCAGCTTCCTAGCGGACTCCTACAATGAGCAGTTCTTC

J gene: TRBJ2-2
clone size: -
D gene: -
V gene: TRBV10-1
CDR3 protein: CASREQGSTGELFF
CDR3 DNA: TGCGCCAGCAGAGAACAGGGTTCCACCGGGGAGCTGTTTTTT

J gene: TRBJ1-2
clone size: few
D gene: TRBD1
V gene: TRBV7-9
CDR3 protein: CASSSPGTARYGYTF
CDR3 DNA: TGTGCCAGCAGCTCCCCTGGGACAGCCAGGTATGGCTACACCTTC

J gene: TRBJ1-5
clone size: -
D gene: -
V gene: TRBV5-1
CDR3 protein: CASSLVGGINQPQHF
CDR3 DNA: TGCGCCAGCAGCTTGGTTGGGGGGATAAATCAGCCCCAGCATTTT

J gene: TRBJ2-7
clone size: -
D gene: TRBD2
V gene: TRBV11-2
CDR3 protein: CASSLGTSGRAIPSEQYF
CDR3 DNA: TGTGCCAGCAGCTTAGGGACTAGCGGGAGGGCCATTCCGAGCGAGCAGTACTTC

J gene: TRBJ1-2
clone size: -
D gene: -
V gene: TRBV3-1/TRBV3-2
CDR3 protein: CASSHPGAIGDYTF
CDR3 DNA: TGTGCCAGCAGCCACCCAGGGGCGATCGGTGACTACACCTTC

J gene: TRBJ2-7
clone size: -
D gene: TRBD2
V gene: TRBV3-1/TRBV3-2
CDR3 protein: CASSPLPPSGRAGRREQYF
CDR3 DNA: TGTGCCAGCAGCCCCCTTCCCCCTAGCGGGAGGGCTGGCCGCCGGGAGCAGTACTTC

J gene: TRBJ1-2
clone size: -
D gene: TRBD1
V gene: TRBV29-1
CDR3 protein: CSVEGTGGDYGYTF
CDR3 DNA: TGCAGCGTTGAGGGGACAGGGGGCGACTATGGCTACACCTTC

J gene: TRBJ2-7
clone size: -
D gene: -
V gene: TRBV7-9
CDR3 protein: CASSLLPGLSYEQYF
CDR3 DNA: TGTGCCAGCAGCCTACTACCGGGACTGTCCTACGAGCAGTACTTC